The clone carrying this T cell receptor (beta chain) has a count of ten or more. Per germline, CDR1 MGHDK and CDR2 SYGVNS. This CDR3 is built from 19 residues. The V end lost 6 bases, the J end lost 3 bases, and 29 bases lay between the germline ends. This sample was included in a study of patients and donors after allogeneic stem cell transplantation. TCRdb recomputed calls from the RT-PCR reads with MiXCR, one row per CDR3 protein. The data show about 40,000 distinct CDR3 sequences, 25% to 40% seen once. V and J are TRBV25-1 and TRBJ1-2, with no clear D. The sequence derives from a human donor who was either an allogeneic HSCT recipient or a stem cell or donor lymphocyte infusion donor (not recorded which). It is not recorded whose cells these are; they may come from a transplant donor. Sequenced material: blood, either unsorted or a sorted T cell fraction (not recorded which). The CDR3 protein is CASSAMVSIWQVEYYGYTF. In DNA, the CDR3 is TGTGCCAGCAGCGCGATGGTTAGTATCTGGCAGGTCGAGTACTATGGCTACACCTTC.